This T cell receptor beta chain was sequenced in a study of response to subunit inactivated influenza vaccine. One entry per CDR3 protein, called by TCRdb with MiXCR from the RT-PCR reads. The table includes 700,000 to 800,000 distinct CDR3 sequences, approximately 17% detected once. The CDR3 totals 17 residues. The material sequenced was PBMCs from blood, taken 5 days after vaccination. V and J are TRBV21-1 and TRBJ2-2; no check of the table's D call, TRBD2, against the DNA was made. TRBV21-1 is described as a pseudogene. The origin of this receptor is a man aged 45-65 years who received an inactivated influenza vaccine. CDR3: CASSKEWWRGRTGELFF. CDR3 nucleotide sequence: TGTGCCAGCAGCAAAGAGTGGTGGAGGGGTCGGACCGGGGAGCTGTTTTTT.